The TCR beta chain under discussion was sequenced for a study of blood T cell repertoires in COVID-19. On the study more broadly: Spain, Italy and the United States supplied samples that represented acute and convalescent COVID-19.

CDR1 KGHSH and CDR2 LQKENI come from the germline V gene. This CDR3 has 15 residues. Between the trimmed V and J ends, which lost 3 bases and 0 bases, there was a span of 8 bases. The data were produced by immunoSEQ multiplex PCR, yet TCRdb's version contains in-frame clones alone and is incomplete. The sample records about 210,000 clones, about 85% being singletons. This clone has just a few counts. Followed over time, Seattle patients had been enrolled while infection was active. This receptor was obtained from a man aged 55-75 years with COVID-19, enrolled during active disease. J is TRBJ2-2 and V is TRBV18; D remains ambiguous. The specimen was peripheral blood. The CDR3 spells CASSPDMSNTGELFF. Written as DNA, the CDR3 is TGTGCCAGCTCACCTGACATGTCGAACACCGGGGAGCTGTTTTTT.